One and the same sample provided the 11 T cell receptor beta chains below, sequenced in a study of early T cells in non-severe SARS-CoV-2 infection. TCRdb reanalysed the 5' RACE reads using MiXCR and keeps one entry per CDR3 protein. The table lists 50,000 to 80,000 distinct CDR3 sequences, approximately 9.2% of them singletons. The specimen comprised whole blood, sampled at baseline. These receptors were taken from an adult who was a healthcare worker with PCR-confirmed SARS-CoV-2 infection or an uninfected control (not recorded which).

In this sample, this clonotype turned up a few times. The chain employs TRBV20-1 and TRBJ2-2, with 11 bases fitting TRBD2. CDR3 length: 18 residues. Germline assignment: CDR1 DFQATT and CDR2 SNEGSKA (reference sequence). Trimming cost V 0 bases and J 6 bases; bases outside gene matches: 12. The CDR3 region has the DNA TGCAGTGCTAGAGATGTTGATAGCGGGAGGGGAGCGGCCGGGGAGCTGTTTTTT. This sequence encodes CSARDVDSGRGAAGELFF.

This clonotype came up a few times. This chain joins TRBV5-1 and TRBJ2-7; the D gene is possibly TRBD1 (6 bases). The CDR3 loop spans 15 amino acids. V was trimmed by 0 bases and J by 1 base, leaving 11 bases between them. CDR1 is SGHRS, CDR2 YFSETQ, per germline. The CDR3 spells CASSLAPGASYEQYF. The CDR3, as DNA: TGCGCCAGCAGCTTGGCCCCAGGGGCTTCCTACGAGCAGTACTTC.

This clonotype was detected ten times or more. The chain has TRBV12-3 or TRBV12-4 and TRBJ1-2, with a weak D call TRBD1 (5 bases). The CDR3 consists of 13 residues. V shed 2 bases and J shed 4 bases, with 8 bases lying between them. The CDR3 region has the DNA TGTGCCAGCAGTTTATGGGGGTCCTATGGCTACACCTTC. Translation: CASSLWGSYGYTF.

As for this clonotype: At one end the junction does not follow the germline gene, possibly because of a read error. The genes are TRBV10-2 and TRBJ2-7; D tentatively fits TRBD1 or TRBD2 (5 bases each). Germline CDR1 WSHSY, CDR2 SAAADI. The CDR3 covers 15 residues. CDR3 amino acids: CASREPGTGFLEQNF. In nucleotides, the CDR3 is TGCGCCAGCAGGGAGCCCGGGACGGGGTTCCTCGAGCAGAACTTC.

The chain is built from TRBV6-2 or TRBV6-3 and TRBJ2-4; no clear D gene. CDR1 and CDR2 (germline): MNHEY, SVGEGT. The V end lost 7 bases, the J end lost 2 bases, and 9 bases lay between the germline ends. This CDR3 spans 13 amino acids. CDR3 residues: CASTKDPKNIQYF. The CDR3 nucleotides are TGTGCCAGCACCAAAGATCCCAAAAACATTCAGTACTTC.

This clonotype was observed at least ten times. The chain recombines TRBV7-2 with TRBJ2-3; 8 nucleotides match TRBD1. CDR1 is SGHTA and CDR2 is FQGNSA in the germline V gene. J gave up 1 base and V 5 bases, and 5 bases lay outside the gene matches. The CDR3 loop spans 15 amino acids. CDR3 sequence (DNA): TGTGCCAGCAGCAGCAGGGGGCAGGGCACAGATACGCAGTATTTT. Protein product: CASSSRGQGTDTQYF. The full variable domain, rest sourced from reference TRBV7-2 and TRBJ2-3, is GAGVSQSPSNKVTEKGKDVELRCDPISGHTALYWYRQSLGQGLEFLIYFQGNSAPDKSGLPSDRFSAERTGGSVSTLTIQRTQQEDSAVYLCASSSRGQGTDTQYFGPGTRLTVL.

This clonotype came up a few times. The V and J genes are TRBV12-5 and TRBJ2-7; 7 bases line up with TRBD2. CDR3 size: 15 residues. V gave up 5 bases and J gave up 4 bases; unmatched junction bases: 11. The germline V gene has CDR1 LGHNT and CDR2 FRNRAP. The CDR3 DNA follows: TGTGCTAGTGGTACGGTGGCGGGAGACGCTTACGAGCAGTACTTC. Its protein is CASGTVAGDAYEQYF.

This clonotype has a count of ten or more. The chain uses TRBV20-1 and TRBJ2-1; 12 bases match TRBD2. The CDR3 spans 14 residues. In germline, CDR1 is DFQATT, CDR2 SNEGSKA (reference sequence). V was clipped by 7 bases and J by 5 bases; unmatched bases: 6. The DNA for the CDR3 is TGCAGTGTCGAGACTAGCGGGAGCGACAATGAGCAGTTCTTC. Translation: CSVETSGSDNEQFF.

CDR3 in amino acids: CASSGRSLGTGELFF. The DNA of the CDR3 is TGTGCCAGCAGCGGGAGAAGTTTGGGGACCGGGGAGCTGTTTTTT. The chain uses TRBV6-2 or TRBV6-3 and TRBJ2-2; maybe TRBD2 (6 bases). The CDR3 loop spans 15 amino acids. Looked up from germline, CDR1 is MNHEY and CDR2 is SVGEGT. V lost 6 bases and J lost 5, with 16 bases in between.

This clonotype has just a few counts. The V and J genes are TRBV7-9 and TRBJ1-4; D might be TRBD1 (5 bases). Germline loops: CDR1 SEHNR, CDR2 FQNEAQ (reference sequence). The CDR3 spans 16 residues. Between the trimmed V and J ends, which lost 3 bases and 6 bases, there was a span of 17 bases. The CDR3 here is CASSFPSGGSDEKLFF. CDR3 DNA: TGTGCCAGCAGCTTTCCCTCGGGGGGATCGGATGAAAAACTGTTTTTT.

This clonotype was picked up many times. The genes are TRBV7-3 and TRBJ2-5, with a tentative D call TRBD2 (5 bases). CDR3 length equals 13 residues. Germline CDR1 and CDR2: SGHTA and FQGTGA. The V end lost 5 bases, the J end lost 2 bases, and 9 bases lay between the germline ends. This chain's CDR3 is CASSRTPQETQYF. In DNA, the CDR3 is TGTGCCAGCAGCCGGACTCCTCAAGAGACCCAGTACTTC. The entire variable domain, with the rest obtained from reference TRBV7-3 and TRBJ2-5, is as follows: GAGVSQTPSNKVTEKGKYVELRCDPISGHTALYWYRQSLGQGPEFLIYFQGTGAADDSGLPNDRFFAVRPEGSVSTLKIQRTERGDSAVYLCASSRTPQETQYFGPGTRLLVL.